Presented here are 22 T cell receptor beta chains from one specimen sequenced in a study of identical twins. TCRdb called the 5' RACE reads again in MiXCR, with one record for every CDR3 protein. The table has over 500,000 distinct CDR3 sequences, roughly a fifth seen once; the top ten hold roughly 0.9%. The sample was also reused in another study, on T cells expressing NK-cell markers.

Material: CD4+ T cells sorted from blood. The receptors come from a woman between 18 and 29 years old in good health.

The chain carries TRBV7-2 and TRBJ2-5; 9 bases align to TRBD1. Unmatched junction bases numbered 15, after V lost 8 bases and J lost 8 bases. CDR1 and CDR2 from the germline V gene are SGHTA and FQGNSA. The CDR3 has 15 amino acids. The CDR3 region has the DNA TGTGCCAGCGCCACGCGACCGGACAGGGGTCCCACCCAGTACTTC. It specifies CASATRPDRGPTQYF.

This rearrangement joins TRBV18 to TRBJ2-2; perhaps TRBD2 as D (6 bases). V was clipped by 2 bases and J by 3 bases, with 10 bases between them. This CDR3 spans 15 amino acids. Germline values: CDR1 KGHSH, CDR2 LQKENI. The CDR3 nucleotides are TGTGCCAGCTCACCAAGGGACTCCTACACCGGGGAGCTGTTTTTT. Encoded protein: CASSPRDSYTGELFF.

This sequence joins TRBV10-2 and TRBJ1-5; no clear D. Germline CDR1 is WSHSY and CDR2 is SAAADI. Trimming pared 6 bases from V and 3 bases from J, leaving 9 bases between. CDR3 length: 13 amino acids. In DNA form, the CDR3 reads TGCGCCAGCAGGACCGGAAACAATCAGCCCCAGCATTTT. It specifies CASRTGNNQPQHF.

The chain has TRBV9 and TRBJ2-2; either TRBD1 or TRBD2 may supply D (8 bases each). V gave up 0 bases and J gave up 5 bases, with 26 bases separating them. Germline CDR1 and CDR2: SGDLS and YYNGEE. The CDR3 is 20 residues long. The chain's CDR3 is CASSVAPGGGGQGRTGELFF. The CDR3 DNA reads as TGTGCCAGCAGCGTAGCACCGGGAGGGGGAGGACAGGGTCGGACCGGGGAGCTGTTTTTT.

The rearrangement links TRBV6-2 or TRBV6-3 to TRBJ1-6; the match to TRBD1 covers 11 bases. The CDR3 covers 18 residues. Germline V gene sequence: CDR1 MNHEY, CDR2 SVGEGT. Trimming cost V 10 bases and J 6 bases; bases outside gene matches: 17. CDR3 loop: CATTGGTGTGGSNSPLHF. The CDR3 DNA reads TGTGCCACCACCGGGGGAACCGGGACAGGGGGAAGTAATTCACCCCTCCACTTT.

The chain has TRBV20-1 and TRBJ1-2; no definite D call. The V end lost 6 bases, the J end lost 4 bases, and 18 bases lay between the germline ends. This CDR3 comprises 14 residues. Per germline, CDR1 DFQATT and CDR2 SNEGSKA (reference sequence). The CDR3: CSALRREASYGYTF. CDR3 bases: TGCAGTGCCCTCCGGCGGGAAGCGTCCTATGGCTACACCTTC.

The chain employs TRBV20-1 and TRBJ2-5; 13 bases match TRBD2. The germline V gene has CDR1 DFQATT and CDR2 SNEGSKA (reference sequence). This CDR3 has 16 amino acids. Trimming at V came to 2 bases and at J to 1 base, leaving 4 bases not matched to a gene. Written as DNA, the CDR3 is TGCAGTGCTAGATTGACTAGCGGGGGGACCCAAGAGACCCAGTACTTC. Amino acids: CSARLTSGGTQETQYF.

V usage is TRBV7-9 and J usage is TRBJ2-1; D remains unclear. CDR3 size: 17 residues. The germline V gene encodes CDR1 SEHNR and CDR2 FQNEAQ (reference sequence). V was pared by 0 bases and J by 0 bases, with 12 bases between. The DNA of the CDR3 is TGTGCCAGCAGCTTAGCTTGGAGCGTTAGCTCCTACAATGAGCAGTTCTTC. Amino acid sequence: CASSLAWSVSSYNEQFF.

The J gene is TRBJ2-6, the V gene TRBV12-5, with unresolved D. V gave up 6 bases and J gave up 5 bases, with 8 bases separating them. There are 13 residues in the CDR3. Germline CDR1 reads LGHNT; CDR2 reads FRNRAP. The CDR3 region is CASGYSRANVLTF. CDR3 sequence (DNA): TGTGCTAGTGGCTATTCTCGGGCCAACGTCCTGACTTTC.

V is TRBV10-1 and J is TRBJ2-1; 8 nucleotides align to TRBD2. The CDR3 length is 13 residues. V lost 4 bases and J lost 9; bases outside the gene matches: 5. Germline values: CDR1 WNHNN, CDR2 SYGVQD (reference sequence). Written as DNA, the CDR3 is TGCGCCAGCAGTGGGCGGGAGGAGAGTGAGCAGTTCTTC. It is translated as CASSGREESEQFF.

In its sample, this clonotype was seen a few times. The chain couples TRBV6-1 to TRBJ2-3, with D possibly being TRBD1 (7 bases). The CDR3 has 15 amino acids. V lost 10 bases to trimming and J lost 3 bases, with 20 bases between them. Germline V gene data show CDR1 as MNHNS and CDR2 as SASEGT. The CDR3 DNA reads TGTGCCATCAGGGGGGTCAGAGTCTTGACAGATACGCAGTATTTT. Its protein product is CAIRGVRVLTDTQYF.

In this sample, this clonotype turned up many times. V usage is TRBV12-5 and J usage is TRBJ2-5, with 7 bases identical to TRBD1. Looked up from germline, CDR1 is LGHNT and CDR2 is FRNRAP. This CDR3 contains 16 residues. The V segment lost 6 bases and the J segment 2 bases; nucleotides outside the gene matches: 12. This CDR3 reads CASGSPRTGRQETQYF. The CDR3 DNA reads TGTGCTAGTGGCTCCCCGCGGACAGGTCGGCAAGAGACCCAGTACTTC.

This clonotype appeared a few times. This chain links TRBV12-3 or TRBV12-4 with TRBJ1-1; D gene unclear. The CDR3 covers 15 residues. The ends were cut back, 6 bases at V and 0 bases at J, with 14 bases in the middle. The CDR3 protein is CASSPQSTMNTEAFF. The CDR3 DNA is TGTGCCAGCAGCCCCCAGAGCACGATGAACACTGAAGCTTTCTTT.

V is TRBV5-1 and J is TRBJ2-5; D is uncertain. CDR1 is SGHRS, CDR2 YFSETQ, per germline. V lost 4 bases, J lost 5 bases, and 12 bases lay in between. The CDR3 extends over 13 amino acids. The DNA of the CDR3 is TGCGCCAGCAGCATTAATGGTTGGGAGACCCAGTACTTC. Residues: CASSINGWETQYF.

The CDR3 DNA reads as TGTGCCAGCAGTTTCTTGAGTGCAACTAATGAAAAACTGTTTTTT. Protein: CASSFLSATNEKLFF. This sequence joins TRBV25-1 and TRBJ1-4; D remains unclear. This CDR3 spans 15 amino acids. Trimming removed 5 bases from V and 0 bases from J, with 10 bases in between. Per germline, CDR1 MGHDK and CDR2 SYGVNS.

The chain joins TRBV12-3 or TRBV12-4 to TRBJ2-7, with unresolved D. The CDR3 is 16 amino acids. V lost 6 bases and J lost 8, with 26 bases in between. The CDR3 DNA reads TGTGCCAGCAGCTCGGATTCTAGTCCTACGATCGCCAAGCAGTACTTC. Translating it yields CASSSDSSPTIAKQYF.

V is TRBV7-6 and J is TRBJ1-2; a weak D match, TRBD1 (6 bases). Germline loops: CDR1 SGHVS, CDR2 FNYEAQ. Deletions cut 3 bases from V and 4 bases from J, with 12 bases between. This CDR3 is built from 14 residues. The CDR3 sequence: CASSFGQTPYGYTF. CDR3 nucleotide sequence: TGTGCCAGCAGCTTCGGACAGACCCCCTATGGCTACACCTTC.

This chain links TRBV15 with TRBJ2-5, with D perhaps matching TRBD2 (6 bases). CDR1 is LNHNV, CDR2 YYDKDF, per germline (reference sequence). V lost 5 bases, J lost 2 bases, and 9 bases lay in between. This CDR3 has 13 amino acids. The CDR3 region has the DNA TGTGCCACCAGCCGGGAGCCTCAAGAGACCCAGTACTTC. This sequence encodes CATSREPQETQYF. The full variable domain, with the rest looked up from reference TRBV15 and TRBJ2-5, is DAMVIQNPRYQVTQFGKPVTLSCSQTLNHNVMYWYQQKSSQAPKLLFHYYDKDFNNEADTPDNFQSRRPNTSFCFLDIRSPGLGDTAMYLCATSREPQETQYFGPGTRLLVL.

The chain uses TRBV6-1 and TRBJ2-5, with 7 positions matching TRBD2. The J segment lost 3 bases and the V segment lost 6 bases, leaving 4 bases of the junction unmatched. The length of the CDR3 is 13 residues. Germline-derived CDR1 and CDR2 are MNHNS and SASEGT. CDR3 in amino acids: CASSWTREETQYF. For the CDR3, the DNA is TGTGCCAGCAGCTGGACTAGAGAAGAGACCCAGTACTTC.

This clonotype showed up just a few times. The genes are TRBV7-9 and TRBJ2-3, with 8 bases aligning to TRBD1. The junction had 6 bases not matched to a gene; V was cut back by 2 bases and J by 5 bases. This CDR3 spans 15 amino acids. Germline values: CDR1 SEHNR, CDR2 FQNEAQ (reference sequence). CDR3: CASSLRQGAGDTQYF. CDR3 sequence (DNA): TGTGCCAGCAGCTTAAGGCAGGGGGCTGGAGATACGCAGTATTTT.

This clonotype showed up many times. The CDR3 coding sequence is TGTGCCTGGAGTACAACGGTAACAATCGATCAGCCCCAGCATTTT. Its protein is CAWSTTVTIDQPQHF. The genes are TRBV30 and TRBJ1-5, with unresolved D. The V gene lost 2 bases and the J gene lost 5 bases, with 16 bases spanning the gap. This CDR3 is built from 15 residues. Germline loops: CDR1 GTSNPN, CDR2 SVGIG (reference sequence).

The chain employs TRBV27 and TRBJ1-1; TRBD1 might be the D (6 bases). The CDR3 consists of 16 residues. Per germline, CDR1 MNHEY and CDR2 SMNVEV (reference sequence). Between the trimmed V and J ends, which lost 3 bases and 1 base, there was a span of 15 bases. For the CDR3, the DNA is TGTGCCAGCAGTTTTCTCGGGACATCCTCGAACACTGAAGCTTTCTTT. Encoded protein: CASSFLGTSSNTEAFF.